The T cell receptor (beta chain) under discussion was sequenced for a study of T cells in Graves' hyperthyroidism and ophthalmopathy. Overall study findings and caveats: The model foresaw ophthalmopathy a median 6.5 months prior to onset.

This CDR3 comprises 16 residues. The germline V and J ends were trimmed by 1 base and 3 bases, with 16 bases remaining between them. CDR1 is SGHDT and CDR2 is YYEEEE in the germline V gene. Researchers amplified the TCR beta CDR3 regions from RNA transcripts. During a first-round RT-PCR of the TCR CDR3, the HTBI primer set was used. In TCRdb, the multiplex PCR reads were re-called with MiXCR into one record per CDR3 protein. This table has 530,000 or so distinct CDR3 sequences, around 22% appearing once. There are a few counts of this clonotype. Its target is unknown. Patients having uncontrolled infection, another autoimmune disease, pregnancy or lactation were not included. The source of the PBMCs was over 8.5 ml of fresh peripheral blood.

The TCR comes from a woman aged 25 to 45 with Graves' ophthalmopathy. Sequenced: blood. The rearrangement links TRBV5-6 to TRBJ2-5; D is uncertain. CDR3 sequence reads: CASSLFGVAAEETQYF. CDR3 DNA: TGTGCCAGCAGCTTGTTTGGAGTGGCGGCTGAAGAGACCCAGTACTTC. Variable domain in full (rest from reference TRBV5-6 and TRBJ2-5): DAGVTQSPTHLIKTRGQQVTLRCSPKSGHDTVSWYQQALGQGPQFIFQYYEEEERQRGNFPDRFSGHQFPNYSSELNVNALLLGDSALYLCASSLFGVAAEETQYFGPGTRLLVL.